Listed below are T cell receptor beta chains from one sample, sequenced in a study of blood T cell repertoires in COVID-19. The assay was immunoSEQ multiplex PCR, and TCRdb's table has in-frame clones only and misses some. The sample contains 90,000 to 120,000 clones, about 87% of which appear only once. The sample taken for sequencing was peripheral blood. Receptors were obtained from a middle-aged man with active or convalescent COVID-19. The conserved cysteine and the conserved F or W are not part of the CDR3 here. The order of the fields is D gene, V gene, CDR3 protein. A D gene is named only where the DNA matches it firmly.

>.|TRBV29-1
SVDRQGSYEQY
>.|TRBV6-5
ASSPPAGGVPAF
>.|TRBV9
ASSFDGASNEKLF
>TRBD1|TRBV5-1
ASSTGQGFNEQF
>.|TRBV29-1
SVAGDSYNEQF
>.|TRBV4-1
ASSRGGKNTGELF
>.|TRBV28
ASSVTAIGSEKLF
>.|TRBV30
AWNHVGETQY
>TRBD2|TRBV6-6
ASSYSSGAFNEQF
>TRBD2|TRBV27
ASSLREGYYEQY
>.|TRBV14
ASSQDPGYNEQF
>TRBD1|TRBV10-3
AIVSAGGNTEAF
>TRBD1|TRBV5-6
ASSGLQDRGAPSY
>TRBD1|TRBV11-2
ASSLDTRTGKETQY
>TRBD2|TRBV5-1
ASSVGLAGGTHNTQY
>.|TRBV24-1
ATSLGGQETQY
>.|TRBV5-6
ASSLKTGFYEQY
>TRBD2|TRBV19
ASTEFHGGVGTDTQY
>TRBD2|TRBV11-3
ASSTGTSGIGDEQF
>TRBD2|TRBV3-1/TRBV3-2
ASSHSGGYNEQF
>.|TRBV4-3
ASSTNRVASSEQY
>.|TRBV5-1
ASSLVLNNNEQF
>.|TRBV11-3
ASSLNRRGEQF
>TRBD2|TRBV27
ASSKLAGVGNEQF
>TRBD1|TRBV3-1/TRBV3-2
ASSPADRGRLGTDTQY
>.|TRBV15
ATSTSYEQY
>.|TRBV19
ASKEGMTYSNQPQH
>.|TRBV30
AWSSAGEQPQH
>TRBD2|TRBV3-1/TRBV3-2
ASSQNGGREVQETQY
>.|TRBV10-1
ASSGMNTEAF
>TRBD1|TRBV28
ASSVGQALLSTDTQY
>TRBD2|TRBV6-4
ASSDEAGETNEQF
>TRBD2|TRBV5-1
ASSLGLAGANTGELF
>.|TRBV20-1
SASPGWLTLSTEAF
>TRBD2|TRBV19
ASSTPGGPPGNEQF
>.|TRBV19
ASSIGQVTEAF
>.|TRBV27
ASSAGVRNQPQH
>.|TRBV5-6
ASSLAVGAGKLF
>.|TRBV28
ASRPPPPGYGYT
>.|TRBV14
ASSQSGLGQPQH
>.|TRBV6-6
ASSPLRGGNSPLH
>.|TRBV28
ASSLLEVNTEAF